This T cell receptor beta chain was recorded in a study of blood T cell repertoires in COVID-19. Across the whole study: Sources were T cells, B-cell-depleted T cells, or PBMCs; the material itself was cDNA or gDNA.

Trimming took 6 bases from V and 6 from J; bases not matched to a gene: 9. This CDR3 is built from 14 residues. CDR1 and CDR2 from the germline V gene are MDHEN and SYDVKM. The study drew participants aged 18 to 89 years from some 23 US areas. In the authors' methods: Reference gene primer amplification gave estimated nucleated cell counts. The protocol was immunoSEQ multiplex PCR, while the TCRdb copy is restricted to in-frame clones and leaves out a portion. That table supplies the V and J calls and clone size; D and trimming were determined from the DNA. This table holds 250,000 or so clones, roughly 84% found once.

The sequenced sample was PBMCs or T cells enriched from blood (not recorded which). The chain combines TRBV28 with TRBJ2-7, with TRBD1 matching 9 bases. This clonotype was sampled from a man over 45 who had recovered from COVID-19. CDR3: CASSRDRVVLEQYF. The CDR3 DNA sequence: TGTGCCAGCAGCAGGGACAGGGTGGTCCTCGAGCAGTACTTC.